Below, one T cell receptor (beta chain) is given with its context. This record belongs to a study of blood T cell repertoires in COVID-19. Study-level background: Sources were T cells, B-cell-depleted T cells, or PBMCs; the material itself was cDNA or gDNA.

Assay used: immunoSEQ multiplex PCR; TCRdb lists only in-frame clones, some missing. In the table there are 150,000 to 200,000 clones, 70% to 90% of which are singletons. Germline loops: CDR1 ENHRY, CDR2 SYGVKD. The length of the CDR3 is 18 residues. Trimming removed 4 bases from V and 0 bases from J; junction bases left unmatched: 11. Clinical histories supplied by participants themselves formed the basis of cohort assignment. Before being deemed recovered, Cohort 3 donors had two negative PCRs, clearance, or symptom resolution. The chain carries TRBV10-3 and TRBJ2-3; TRBD2 matches at 9 bases. Sequencing was performed on PBMCs or T cells enriched from blood (not recorded which). The receptor was derived from a woman between 18 and 30 years old who had recovered from COVID-19. The CDR3 sequence: CAISARWGLAASTDTQYF. In nucleotides, the CDR3 is TGTGCCATCAGTGCCCGGTGGGGACTAGCAGCTAGCACAGATACGCAGTATTTT.